This TCR beta chain stems from a study of vaccination and CD4 T cells after COVID-19 (dated by TCRdb to the early 2020s). With respect to the entire study: Convalescent patients had a positive SARS-CoV-2 result on nasal swab PCR, and of these patients, fewer than ten had mild disease and one had severe disease. In the convalescent cohort there were six males and four females, among whom were two Hispanic individuals, seven Caucasians, two Asians and one multiracial person. Each participant got two doses of either the Pfizer-BioNTech BNT162b2 vaccine (n=8) or the Moderna mRNA-1273 vaccine (n=2). Post-COVID blood samples were collected from convalescent patients a median of roughly 100 days after diagnosis, with a range of roughly 35 to 180 days. Post-vaccine blood samples were taken a median of around 70 days after the second vaccine dose, with a range of 14 to 241 days. Culture stimuli were overlapping spike peptide pools from SARS-CoV-2 and from the common cold coronaviruses HCoV-NL63, HCoV-OC43 and HCoV-229E. As controls, cultures received a CEFX viral epitope pool (the positive control), an HIV-1 Nef peptide pool (the negative control), or no peptide at all. In around 10 COVID-19 convalescent patients and a few infection-naive healthy vaccine recipients, researchers compared the spike-specific CD4+ TCR repertoire from before mRNA vaccination with the repertoire from after. What the study reported, not specific to this receptor: Although the median number of SARS-CoV-2-reactive clonotypes went up from around 20 after infection to 35 to 40 after vaccination, the increase was not significant. Among convalescent patients, a median about 86% of the SARS-CoV-2-reactive clones seen after vaccination appeared only after vaccination, which suggests priming specific to the vaccine. Nearly all vaccine-specific clones in convalescent patients (304 of 307) were mono-reactive for SARS-CoV-2 spike rather than cross-reactive with common cold coronaviruses. The study included relatively few convalescent patients and did not analyze early timepoints after natural infection.

The method was PCR. DNA from cultured CD4+ T cells was subjected to TCR sequencing with the Oncomine TCR Beta short-read assay at the Johns Hopkins FTIC core. Genomic DNA was extracted from the cultured CD4+ T cells with the QIAamp micro DNA kit. The Oncomine TCR Beta libraries from cultured CD4+ T cells were pooled using unique dual indexes and then sequenced on an Illumina iSeq 100. As for the authors' bioinformatics: Non-productive sequences were filtered out, and CDR3s that did not start with C, did not end with F or W, or were shorter than 7 amino acids were discarded. Antigen-specific clonotypes were identified using the MANAFEST web application through comparison of peptide-stimulated wells with reference and other culture wells. An FDR below 0.05, an odds ratio above 5, and a productive frequency above 0.1% in at least two of three replicate wells were required for clones to be considered positive. Cross-reactive clonotypes were defined as significantly expanded in both SARS-CoV-2 spike wells and at least one common cold coronavirus spike condition. Similarity between CDR3 sequences was evaluated in R version 3.6.1 using Levenshtein distances (stringdist) and unrooted phylogenetic trees (ape). The public reads were reanalyzed by TCRdb: fastp trimming at Q25, MiXCR alignment, in-frame beta chains only. Here each entry gathers all rows of one CDR3 protein and keeps the most common genes and DNA. TCRdb's processing, not the authors' own work, is the source of the V and J calls. Recorded for this sample are around 8,000 distinct CDR3 sequences; roughly a fifth of them occurred a single time. Roughly 9% of the sample comes from the top ten.

The intended sense of this specimen's treatment or condition label: approximately 9-day PBMC culture with coronavirus spike peptide pools or control peptides (ViraFEST assay). To expand antigen-specific T cells with peptide pools and then pick out the expanded clonotypes through TCR sequencing, the study relied on the ViraFEST assay. The convalescent patients' positive SARS-CoV-2 PCR tests fell between March and December 2020, which was before the Alpha, Beta and Delta variants emerged in the United States. PBMCs were cultured at approximately 2 million per well in IMDM supplemented with about 5% human AB serum and about 9.5 IU/ml IL-2, with approximately 10 ug/ml peptide pools added. Half of the culture medium was replaced with fresh IL-2-containing medium on days 3 and 7. Once the cells had been in culture for approximately 10 days, the EasySep CD4+ T cell isolation kit was used to isolate CD4+ T cells by negative selection. Ficoll-Paque Plus gradient centrifugation was used to isolate PBMCs from whole blood, and the isolated PBMCs were then either used fresh or cryopreserved at -140C. Triplicate wells were generally used for each culture condition.

This clonotype is assessed as medium-sized (0.01 to 0.1%). Which antigen it targets is not known. One base away there is no much larger clone; base qualities are not given. The source was CD4+ T cells from blood, cultured in vitro, collected after SARS-CoV-2 vaccination. The receptor comes from a human donor who had recovered from COVID-19.

The CDR3 here reads CASSLGIPGTDTQYF. The nucleotides read TGTGCCAGCAGCTTAGGGATCCCTGGTACAGATACGCAGTATTTT. Here the chain combines TRBV7-2 and TRBJ2-3, with the D gene call left open. The cysteine opens and the phenylalanine closes a CDR3 of 15 amino acids. The read is trimmed to its CDR3 DNA, 45 bases read in frame from base 1. The junction shows trimming of 1 base on V and 3 bases on J, plus 11 bases between the germline ends. From a lookup of the germline V gene, CDR1 and CDR2 are SGHTA and FQGNSA.